This TCR beta chain emerged from a study of patients and donors after allogeneic stem cell transplantation. CDR1 SGHTA and CDR2 FQGNSA come from the germline V gene. V lost 5 bases, J lost 4 bases, and 17 bases lay in between. CDR3 length equals 15 residues. TCRdb recomputed calls from the RT-PCR reads with MiXCR, one row per CDR3 protein. Found here are approximately 170,000 distinct CDR3 sequences, around 30% of them singletons; the top ten hold under 3.5%. This clonotype was seen a few times. V usage is TRBV7-2 and J usage is TRBJ2-5; D gene unclear. This sequence was found in a human donor who was either an allogeneic HSCT recipient or a stem cell or donor lymphocyte infusion donor (not recorded which). It is not recorded whose cells these are; they may come from a transplant donor. Source material: blood, either unsorted or a sorted T cell fraction (not recorded which). The CDR3 bases are TGTGCCAGCAGCCTAATGTACGCCGTAGCAGAGACCCAGTACTTC. This codes for CASSLMYAVAETQYF.